The text below deals with one T cell receptor beta chain. This clone has more than one count but fewer than ten. Its antigen remains undetermined. No base qualities exist here, and no much larger clone lies one base off it. The source of the sample is a study of blood T cell repertoires in COVID-19 (dated by TCRdb to 2018 to 2020). For the study in its entirety: Collaborator samples came from the United States, Italy and Spain and covered acute and convalescent phases of COVID-19. Where HLA class I and class II types were available, the types were taken from metadata supplied by the sample provider, not from assay-based typing. Samples were obtained from the ongoing ImmuneRACE study (first 160 participants) and from some 1,300 subjects provided by 6 global collaborators. Deeply sampled blood TCRbeta repertoires from subjects exposed to, actively infected with, or recovered from COVID-19 were included in the dataset. The prospective study material was composed of cDNA or gDNA derived from T cells, B-cell-depleted T cells, or PBMCs. The sample metadata nearly always contained a de-identified subject ID, COVID-19 status, age in years and sex. The repertoires were released in a freely available public database meant as a resource for research on the immune response to SARS-CoV-2. Broader findings and caveats from the paper: The amount of clinical and demographic metadata varied by source and participant and was provided uncurated.

Collaborating institutions collected whole blood in K2EDTA tubes following their own protocols. For TCRbeta analysis, collaborators shipped samples as frozen whole blood, isolated PBMCs, or DNA extracted from either of those sample types. The cysteine opens and the phenylalanine closes a CDR3 of 13 amino acids. The entry retains the CDR3 DNA only, 39 bases that are in frame from base 1. Trimming accounts for 3 bases at V and 7 bases at J, while the number of junction bases matched to no gene is 3. The germline V gene provides CDR1 SGHNT and CDR2 YENEEA. TCRbeta CDR3 regions were amplified from genomic DNA using the immunoSEQ Assay, a bias-controlled multiplex PCR. On the authors' methods: Within the assay, amplification of reference gene primers was used to estimate how many nucleated cells each sample contained. To quantify the absolute abundance of each unique TCRbeta CDR3 rearrangement, sequence reads were collapsed and filtered. For each sample, productive Simpson clonality was calculated as the square root of Simpson's diversity index over productive rearrangements. TCRdb holds this immuneACCESS table with in-frame rearrangements only. Some clones are missing; in checked studies, unresolved V genes explain under half, and the rest has no known cause. V and J calls and clone size are copied from that table; D and trimming were computed from the DNA. This sample gives 200,000 to 250,000 clones in total; around 81% of them show up just once. The top ten hold less than 7% of the sample.

The receptor comes from a woman between 65 and 79 years old with acute or convalescent COVID-19. The sequence links TRBV11-3 to TRBJ1-2; 9 bases in the middle match TRBD1. Sequenced sample: peripheral blood. The CDR3 sequence is CASSFGQGSGYTF. Read as DNA, the sequence is TGTGCCAGCAGCTTCGGACAGGGGTCTGGCTACACCTTC.